This entry features one T cell receptor beta chain sequence. Antigen specificity is unknown. This record belongs to a study of cytomegalovirus exposure and HLA in healthy donors. Overall study context: Sequencing of roughly 180 million T cells in an earlier analysis found 120 million or so unique TCR beta sequences. Assignment to the Caucasian-associated ancestry cluster applied to around 76% of the 300 to 500 genotyped donors.

Missing from this donor's record is the CMV serostatus. PCR involved 60 Vbeta and 13 Jbeta primers. Clones were read by immunoSEQ multiplex PCR, and TCRdb kept only the in-frame ones, dropping some. The sample lists 95,000 to 150,000 clones, 77% occurring once. Findings and caveats of the study: Prior analysis indicated that the majority of TCR beta V segments exhibited productivity approximately 87% or approximately 30% of the time.

Trimming at V came to 5 bases and at J to 5 bases, leaving 11 bases not matched to a gene. The CDR3 runs 15 residues. The germline CDR1 and CDR2 sequences are LNHDA and SQIVND (reference sequence). J is TRBJ1-2 and V is TRBV19; the match to TRBD1 covers 7 bases. This clonotype originated in a human donor in good health. Sequenced material: PBMCs. This chain's CDR3 is CASSVSTGLDYGYTF. The CDR3 DNA is TGTGCCAGTAGTGTCTCGACAGGGCTCGATTATGGCTACACCTTC. Using reference TRBV19 and TRBJ1-2 for the parts outside the CDR3, the full variable domain is DGGITQSPKYLFRKEGQNVTLSCEQNLNHDAMYWYRQDPGQGLRLIYYSQIVNDFQKGDIAEGYSVSREKKESFPLTVTSAQKNPTAFYLCASSVSTGLDYGYTFGSGTRLTVV.